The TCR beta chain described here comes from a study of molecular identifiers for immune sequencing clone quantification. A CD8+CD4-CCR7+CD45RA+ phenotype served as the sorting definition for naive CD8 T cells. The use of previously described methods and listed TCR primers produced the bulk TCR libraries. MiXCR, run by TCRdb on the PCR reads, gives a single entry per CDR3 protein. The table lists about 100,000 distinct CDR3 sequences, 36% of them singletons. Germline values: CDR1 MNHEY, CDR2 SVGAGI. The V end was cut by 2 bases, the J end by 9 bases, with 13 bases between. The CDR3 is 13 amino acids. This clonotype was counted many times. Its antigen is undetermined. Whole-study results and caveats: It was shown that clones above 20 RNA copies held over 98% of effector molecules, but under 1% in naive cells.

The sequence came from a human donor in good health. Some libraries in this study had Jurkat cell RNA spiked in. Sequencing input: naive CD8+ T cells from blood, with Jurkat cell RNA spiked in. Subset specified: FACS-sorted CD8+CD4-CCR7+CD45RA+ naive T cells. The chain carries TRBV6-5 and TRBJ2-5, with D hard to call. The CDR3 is CASSYRVSGSQYF. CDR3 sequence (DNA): TGTGCCAGCAGTTACCGCGTGTCGGGTTCCCAGTACTTC.